This T cell receptor (beta chain) was found in a study of blood T cell repertoires in COVID-19. Background on the study: COVID-19 samples from acute and convalescent phases originated in the United States, Italy and Spain. From T cells, B-cell-depleted T cells, or PBMCs came the material, which was cDNA or gDNA.

This CDR3 region has 15 residues. CDR1 SGHRS and CDR2 YFSETQ come from the germline V gene. Trimming left V 4 bases short and J 5 bases short, with 13 bases between. Generated by immunoSEQ multiplex PCR, the TCRdb table keeps only in-frame clones and is missing some. The sample holds a few hundred thousand clones, approximately 88% seen once. Clinical histories supplied by participants themselves formed the basis of cohort assignment. Recovered participants had two consecutive negative NP/OP PCR tests, healthcare professional clearance, or symptom resolution. This clone has just one count. The origin of this receptor is a young man who had recovered from COVID-19. The chain links TRBV5-1 to TRBJ1-6; tentatively, D is TRBD1 (5 bases). The sample consisted of PBMCs or T cells enriched from blood (not recorded which). The CDR3 DNA reads as TGCGCCAGCAGCCGGGGGACGGCTGATAATTCACCCCTCCACTTT. Translation: CASSRGTADNSPLHF.